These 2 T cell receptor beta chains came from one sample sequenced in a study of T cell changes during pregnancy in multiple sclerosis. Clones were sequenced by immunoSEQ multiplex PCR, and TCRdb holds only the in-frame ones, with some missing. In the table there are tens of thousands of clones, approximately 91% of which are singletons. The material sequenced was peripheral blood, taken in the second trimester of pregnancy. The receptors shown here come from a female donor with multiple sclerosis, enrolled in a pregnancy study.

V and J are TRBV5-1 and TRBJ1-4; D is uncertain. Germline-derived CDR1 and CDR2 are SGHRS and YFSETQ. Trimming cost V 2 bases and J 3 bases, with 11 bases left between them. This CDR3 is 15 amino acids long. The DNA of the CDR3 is TGCGCCAGCAGCTTACGTCCCGCGGCTAATGAAAAACTGTTTTTT. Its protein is CASSLRPAANEKLFF.

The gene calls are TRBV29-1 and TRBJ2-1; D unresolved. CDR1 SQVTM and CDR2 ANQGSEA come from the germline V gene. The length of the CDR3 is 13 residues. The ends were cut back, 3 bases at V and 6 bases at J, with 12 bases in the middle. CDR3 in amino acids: CSVDPPPGNEQFF. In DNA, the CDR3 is TGCAGCGTTGATCCCCCTCCAGGCAATGAGCAGTTCTTC.